The 11 T cell receptor beta chains listed next were all sequenced from one sample in a study of T cell responses to AZD1222 COVID-19 vaccine. Data came from immunoSEQ multiplex PCR; TCRdb stores just in-frame clones and leaves some out. Of under 100,000 clones detected, over 75% appear once; the ten largest clones hold about 16%. Sequenced material: peripheral blood, taken on day 0 of AZD1222 vaccination. The source is an adult in good health.

V usage is TRBV27 and J usage is TRBJ1-5; no clear D gene. Trimming stripped 6 bases from V and 0 bases from J, with 9 bases between. The CDR3 is 14 amino acids. Germline CDR1 is MNHEY and CDR2 is SMNVEV (reference sequence). CDR3 protein: CASRDRLSNQPQHF. As DNA, the CDR3 is TGTGCCAGCAGGGACCGTCTTAGCAATCAGCCCCAGCATTTT.

The rearrangement uses TRBV18 and TRBJ1-2; D is unresolved. This CDR3 contains 13 residues. The germline V and J ends were trimmed by 2 bases and 8 bases, with 12 bases remaining between them. The germline CDR1 and CDR2 sequences are KGHSH and LQKENI. The CDR3 nucleotides read TGTGCCAGCTCACCATCCCGAAGCGACGGCTACACCTTC. It is translated as CASSPSRSDGYTF.

This chain connects TRBV24-1 to TRBJ2-7; D gene unclear. Germline assignment: CDR1 KGHDR and CDR2 SFDVKD. V lost 0 bases and J 4 bases, leaving 6 bases between the germline ends. This CDR3 region has 13 residues. CDR3 nucleotide sequence: TGTGCCACCAGTGATTTGCAAAATTACGAGCAGTACTTC. Translated: CATSDLQNYEQYF.

CDR3 in amino acids: CASSTISDHSGNTIYF. DNA of the CDR3: TGTGCCAGTAGTACGATTTCCGACCACTCTGGAAACACCATATATTTT. The chain combines TRBV19 with TRBJ1-3; D not certain. Trimming stripped 4 bases from V and 0 bases from J, with 13 bases between. Germline-derived CDR1 and CDR2 are LNHDA and SQIVND (reference sequence). The CDR3 contains 16 residues.

The table lists this clone with a count of one. V usage is TRBV28 and J usage is TRBJ1-5; 7 bases fit TRBD1. Looked up from germline, CDR1 is MDHEN and CDR2 is SYDVKM. Losses at the gene ends were 1 base for V and 4 bases for J; bases not matched to a gene: 10. CDR3 length: 17 amino acids. DNA for the CDR3: TGTGCCAGCAGTTTATCCGTGGGAACAGGGGTTAATCAGCCCCAGCATTTT. The encoded protein is CASSLSVGTGVNQPQHF. Together with reference TRBV28 and TRBJ1-5, the CDR3 gives the full variable domain: DVKVTQSSRYLVKRTGEKVFLECVQDMDHENMFWYRQDPGLGLRLIYFSYDVKMKEKGDIPEGYSVSREKKERFSLILESASTNQTSMYLCASSLSVGTGVNQPQHFGDGTRLSIL.

The chain carries TRBV7-9 and TRBJ2-2; a possible D gene is TRBD1 (8 bases). The CDR3 covers 16 residues. Germline CDR1 and CDR2: SEHNR and FQNEAQ (reference sequence). Trimming took off 7 bases at V and 4 bases at J, with 19 bases between the two ends. The CDR3 region has the DNA TGTGCCAGCAACACAGGGGGGGCAGGGTCCACCGGGGAGCTGTTTTTT. Translation: CASNTGGAGSTGELFF.

J is TRBJ1-6 and V is TRBV2, with 8 positions matching TRBD1. This CDR3 comprises 16 residues. J lost 7 bases, V lost 4 bases, and 9 bases had no gene match. Germline CDR1 and CDR2: SNHLY and FYNNEI. The DNA of the CDR3 is TGTGCCAGCAGTGGGGACCAGGGGGCATGGAATTCACCCCTCCACTTT. This translates into CASSGDQGAWNSPLHF.

This chain links TRBV7-2 with TRBJ2-1; maybe TRBD2 (5 bases). V lost 5 bases and J 6 bases, leaving 14 bases between the germline ends. This CDR3 is 14 amino acids long. Germline assignment: CDR1 SGHTA and CDR2 FQGNSA. The DNA of the CDR3 is TGTGCCAGCAGCCGGACGGGATTAGGCAATGAGCAGTTCTTC. It specifies CASSRTGLGNEQFF.

The rearrangement uses TRBV25-1 and TRBJ2-3; weak D call: TRBD2 (7 bases). CDR3 length equals 15 residues. Germline assignment: CDR1 MGHDK and CDR2 SYGVNS. The V end lost 2 bases, the J end lost 4 bases, and 13 bases lay between the germline ends. CDR3 sequence reads: CASSEEGGAPDTQYF. CDR3 nucleotide sequence: TGTGCCAGCAGTGAAGAGGGGGGGGCCCCAGATACGCAGTATTTT.

V is TRBV20-1 and J is TRBJ1-1; D gene ambiguous. The CDR3 sequence is 12 residues long. Trimming stripped 3 bases from V and 1 base from J, with 6 bases between. Germline CDR1 and CDR2: DFQATT and SNEGSKA (reference sequence). CDR3 sequence: CSASRRNTEAFF. CDR3 nucleotides: TGCAGTGCTAGTAGAAGGAACACTGAAGCTTTCTTT.

The V call is TRBV5-1, the J call TRBJ2-3; 10 bases are shared with TRBD2. The CDR3 totals 16 residues. Per the germline V gene, CDR1 is SGHRS and CDR2 is YFSETQ. With 2 bases clipped from V and 4 bases from J, the junction kept 7 bases outside the gene matches. DNA of the CDR3: TGCGCCAGCAGCTTATCAGCGGGAGGGCCTTCAGATACGCAGTATTTT. Translation: CASSLSAGGPSDTQYF.